Shown below are 24 T cell receptor beta chains from a single sample sequenced in a study of human T cells and chemical hapten exposure. MiXCR was run by TCRdb on the RACE reads, yielding one entry per CDR3 protein. This table has roughly 190,000 distinct CDR3 sequences, around 24% appearing once. Described time point: patch test 1, 2 weeks after DPC sensitization. This sample's treatment: therapeutic diphenylcyclopropenone sensitization with weekly scalp DPC. Material: whole blood, obtained in connection with sensitization to the hapten diphenylcyclopropenone (DPC). The receptors derive from a woman aged 45 to 65 with alopecia areata. Some clones in this sample may be carry-over from other donors' samples.

This clonotype was found a few times. V and J are TRBV5-1 and TRBJ2-3; the match to TRBD2 covers 7 bases. There are 15 residues in the CDR3. The V and J ends lost 3 bases and 5 bases, in that order; junction bases with no gene match: 9. Germline V CDR1 and CDR2: SGHRS, YFSETQ. In nucleotides, the CDR3 is TGCGCCAGCAGCTCGACCGGGACTACCCAAGATACGCAGTATTTT. Protein product: CASSSTGTTQDTQYF.

This chain links TRBV29-1 with TRBJ2-3, with a tentative D call TRBD2 (5 bases). Germline V gene sequence: CDR1 SQVTM, CDR2 ANQGSEA. This CDR3 has 12 amino acids. Trimming removed 5 bases from V and 6 bases from J, with 12 bases in between. The CDR3: CSVRVSGDTQYF. In DNA form, the CDR3 reads TGCAGCGTTAGGGTTTCGGGGGATACGCAGTATTTT.

For this clonotype: This may come from a read error, since a much larger clone is one base off. The chain joins TRBV29-1 to TRBJ1-4, with no clear D. CDR1 and CDR2 (germline): SQVTM, ANQGSEA. This CDR3 is built from 12 residues. The CDR3 loop reads CSVMGSDEKLSF. CDR3 DNA: TGCAGCGTTATGGGGAGCGACGAAAAACTGTCTTTT.

The sample holds a few counts of this clonotype. The V gene is TRBV20-1, the J gene TRBJ1-5, with D possibly being TRBD1 (5 bases). This CDR3 contains 12 residues. CDR1 and CDR2 from the germline V gene are DFQATT and SNEGSKA (reference sequence). Trimming removed 4 bases from V and 6 bases from J, with 10 bases in between. DNA for the CDR3: TGCAGTGCTAAGGGAGGGGCTCAGCCCCAGCATTTT. Translated: CSAKGGAQPQHF.

This sequence joins TRBV21-1 and TRBJ1-1; TRBD1 is the table's D call and was not checked against the DNA. TRBV21-1 is flagged as a pseudogene. The CDR3 has 16 amino acids. Written as DNA, the CDR3 is TGTGCCAGCAGCAAAGGCCGGGGCGGGGGGCGTACTGAAGCTTTCTTT. Translating gives CASSKGRGGGRTEAFF.

This chain connects TRBV11-3 to TRBJ2-1, with 7 positions matching TRBD2. The CDR3 sequence is 15 residues long. Germline CDR1 and CDR2: SGHNT and YENEEA. Trimming at V came to 4 bases and at J to 5 bases, leaving 8 bases not matched to a gene. The CDR3 loop reads CASSSGLGGHNEQFF. For the CDR3, the DNA is TGTGCCAGCAGCTCCGGACTAGGAGGGCACAATGAGCAGTTCTTC.

The J gene is TRBJ1-2, the V gene TRBV10-2; 7 positions match TRBD1. The CDR3 sequence is 13 residues long. Germline V gene data show CDR1 as WSHSY and CDR2 as SAAADI. With V trimmed by 8 bases and J by 3 bases, 6 bases remained unmatched. CDR3 protein: CASRRTGDYGYTF. The CDR3 nucleotides read TGCGCCAGCCGTCGAACAGGGGACTATGGCTACACCTTC.

The table lists this clonotype with a few counts. The gene calls are TRBV9 and TRBJ2-1, with a possible D match to TRBD1 (5 bases). This CDR3 contains 16 residues. V was clipped by 0 bases and J by 0 bases, with 10 bases between them. Germline values: CDR1 SGDLS, CDR2 YYNGEE. Written as DNA, the CDR3 is TGTGCCAGCAGCGTAGGGCAGGGAAGCTCCTACAATGAGCAGTTCTTC. Its protein is CASSVGQGSSYNEQFF.

This clonotype was observed a handful of times. The CDR3 spells CASSSGQGGYSPLHF. The CDR3 nucleotides are TGTGCCAGCAGCTCTGGACAGGGTGGTTATTCACCCCTCCACTTT. The rearrangement uses TRBV5-4 and TRBJ1-6, with 8 nucleotides matching TRBD1. This CDR3 has 15 residues. CDR1 is SGHNT, CDR2 YYREEE, per germline (reference sequence). J gave up 8 bases and V 3 bases, and 7 bases lay outside the gene matches.

The chain carries TRBV29-1 and TRBJ2-6; D gene ambiguous. Trimming stripped 4 bases from V and 2 bases from J, with 6 bases between. The CDR3 runs 13 residues. Per the germline V gene, CDR1 is SQVTM and CDR2 is ANQGSEA. In DNA, the CDR3 is TGCAGCGTTGGTGAGACTGGGGCCAACGTCCTGACTTTC. This encodes CSVGETGANVLTF.

The CDR3 bases are TGCGCCAGCAGCTTGGTGGGTAGGGGATACAATGAGCAGTTCTTC. The encoded protein is CASSLVGRGYNEQFF. The chain employs TRBV5-1 and TRBJ2-1; perhaps TRBD1 as D (5 bases). CDR1 is SGHRS and CDR2 is YFSETQ in the germline V gene. This CDR3 has 15 residues. With 0 bases removed from V and 4 bases from J, the gap between germline ends came to 11 bases.

The chain uses TRBV11-1 and TRBJ2-1; D is uncertain. Germline lookup yields CDR1 SGHAT and CDR2 FQDESV (reference sequence). V was trimmed by 4 bases and J by 2 bases, leaving 6 bases between them. The CDR3 is made up of 13 amino acids. This CDR3 is CASSSRPYNEQFF. The CDR3, as DNA: TGTGCCAGCAGCTCCCGGCCCTACAATGAGCAGTTCTTC.

The rearrangement links TRBV7-9 to TRBJ1-3; D gene uncertain. V gave up 0 bases and J gave up 2 bases, with 14 bases separating them. Germline assignment: CDR1 SEHNR and CDR2 FQNEAQ (reference sequence). This CDR3 contains 17 residues. CDR3 residues: CASSLALESGAGNTIYF. The CDR3 region has the DNA TGTGCCAGCAGCTTAGCGCTCGAGTCTGGTGCTGGAAACACCATATATTTT.

This clonotype was seen a handful of times. The rearrangement links TRBV20-1 to TRBJ2-3, with D unresolved. Germline loops: CDR1 DFQATT, CDR2 SNEGSKA (reference sequence). CDR3 length: 15 residues. V was clipped by 0 bases and J by 2 bases, with 12 bases between them. The CDR3 loop reads CSARDSLKSTDTQYF. Here the CDR3 DNA reads TGCAGTGCTAGAGACTCTCTGAAGTCCACAGATACGCAGTATTTT.

This clonotype showed up just a few times. The chain combines TRBV12-3 or TRBV12-4 with TRBJ1-5, with 8 bases fitting TRBD1. After removal of 1 base from V and 1 base from J, the junction contained 6 bases not matched to a gene. The CDR3 consists of 17 residues. The CDR3 nucleotides read TGTGCCAGCAGTTTAGTTCAGGGGGCGCCGAGCAATCAGCCCCAGCATTTT. This gives the protein CASSLVQGAPSNQPQHF.

This clonotype was detected only a few times. The V and J genes are TRBV4-2 and TRBJ1-1; D unclear. The V end was cut by 0 bases, the J end by 0 bases, with 5 bases between. Germline CDR1 is LGHNA and CDR2 is YNFKEQ. This CDR3 spans 14 amino acids. CDR3 sequence reads: CASSQDGMNTEAFF. CDR3 bases: TGTGCCAGCAGCCAAGATGGGATGAACACTGAAGCTTTCTTT.

The chain has TRBV5-5 and TRBJ2-7; 7 bases are a match to TRBD1. V lost 3 bases to trimming and J lost 7 bases; unmatched junction nucleotides: 7. This CDR3 comprises 13 residues. Germline assignment: CDR1 SGHKS and CDR2 YYEKEE (reference sequence). Here the CDR3 DNA reads TGTGCCAGCAGCTCGGACAGGATCGAGGAGCAGTACTTC. Translation: CASSSDRIEEQYF.

This clonotype was seen a few times. The CDR3 is CASSPIGTSTDTQYF. CDR3 coding DNA: TGTGCCAGCAGTCCTATTGGGACTAGCACAGATACGCAGTATTTT. V is TRBV28 and J is TRBJ2-3; TRBD2 is a possible D gene (6 bases). The ends were cut back, 5 bases at V and 0 bases at J, with 12 bases in the middle. CDR3 length equals 15 residues. Germline V gene data show CDR1 as MDHEN and CDR2 as SYDVKM.

The V gene is TRBV6-1, the J gene TRBJ2-3, with TRBD1 matching 7 bases. This CDR3 contains 15 residues. Germline CDR1 is MNHNS and CDR2 is SASEGT. The J segment lost 2 bases and the V segment lost 3 bases, leaving 5 bases of the junction unmatched. As DNA, the CDR3 is TGTGCCAGCAGTGATTGGGACAGTCTCACAGATACGCAGTATTTT. Translating gives CASSDWDSLTDTQYF.

This clonotype was seen once. V gene TRBV7-2 combines with J gene TRBJ2-7, with D tentatively TRBD1 or TRBD2 (5 bases each). This CDR3 spans 13 amino acids. V lost 1 base to trimming and J lost 6 bases, with 10 bases between them. Germline CDR1 reads SGHTA; CDR2 reads FQGNSA. The chain's CDR3 is CASSLDFGGEQYF. CDR3 DNA: TGTGCCAGCAGCTTAGATTTTGGGGGCGAGCAGTACTTC.

This sequence joins TRBV3-1 and TRBJ1-1; no firm D call. CDR1 LGHDT and CDR2 YNNKEL come from the germline V gene (reference sequence). The CDR3 covers 14 residues. The germline V and J ends were trimmed by 2 bases and 0 bases, with 7 bases remaining between them. This CDR3 is CASSQPALNTEAFF. DNA for the CDR3: TGTGCCAGCAGCCAACCAGCCCTGAACACTGAAGCTTTCTTT.

V and J are TRBV7-9 and TRBJ2-3, with TRBD1 matching 10 bases. Germline CDR1 is SEHNR and CDR2 is FQNEAQ (reference sequence). Trimming removed 5 bases from V and 3 bases from J; junction bases left unmatched: 5. The CDR3 length is 15 residues. Here the CDR3 reads CASSVTGGATDTQYF. The CDR3 DNA sequence: TGTGCCAGCAGCGTGACAGGGGGCGCGACAGATACGCAGTATTTT.

A few counts support this clonotype. The V gene is TRBV25-1, the J gene TRBJ1-3; the D is unclear. Germline CDR1 MGHDK, CDR2 SYGVNS. V was pared by 0 bases and J by 0 bases, with 3 bases between. The CDR3 contains 14 residues. The CDR3: CASSEYRSGNTIYF. As DNA, the CDR3 is TGTGCCAGCAGTGAATACCGCTCTGGAAACACCATATATTTT.

This clonotype turned up a few times. V and J are TRBV5-1 and TRBJ1-2, with D possibly being TRBD1 (5 bases). Germline loops: CDR1 SGHRS, CDR2 YFSETQ. This CDR3 is built from 14 residues. Trimming removed 4 bases from V and 8 bases from J, with 18 bases in between. The CDR3 coding sequence is TGCGCCAGCAGCGGGAGGGACCCCATGCGGGGCTACACCTTC. It is translated as CASSGRDPMRGYTF.